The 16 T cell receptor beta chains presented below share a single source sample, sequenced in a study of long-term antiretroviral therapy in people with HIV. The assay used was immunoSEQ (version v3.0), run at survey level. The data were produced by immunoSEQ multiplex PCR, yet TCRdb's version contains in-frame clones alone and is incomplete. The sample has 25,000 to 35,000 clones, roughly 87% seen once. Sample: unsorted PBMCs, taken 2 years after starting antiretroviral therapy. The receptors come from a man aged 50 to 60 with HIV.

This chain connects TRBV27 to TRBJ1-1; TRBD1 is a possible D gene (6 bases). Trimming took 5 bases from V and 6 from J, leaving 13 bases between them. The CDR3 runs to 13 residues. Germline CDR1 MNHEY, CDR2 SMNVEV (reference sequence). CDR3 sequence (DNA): TGTGCCAGCAGTCTCGGGACATTCGCTGAAGCTTTCTTT. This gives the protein CASSLGTFAEAFF.

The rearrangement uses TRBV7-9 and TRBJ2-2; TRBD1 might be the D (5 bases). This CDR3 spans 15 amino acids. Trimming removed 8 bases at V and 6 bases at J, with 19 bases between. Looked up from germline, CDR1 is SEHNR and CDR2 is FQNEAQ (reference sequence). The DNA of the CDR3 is TGTGCCAGCCTCAGGGCAGTCCGGTCCGCCGGGGAGCTGTTTTTT. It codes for CASLRAVRSAGELFF.

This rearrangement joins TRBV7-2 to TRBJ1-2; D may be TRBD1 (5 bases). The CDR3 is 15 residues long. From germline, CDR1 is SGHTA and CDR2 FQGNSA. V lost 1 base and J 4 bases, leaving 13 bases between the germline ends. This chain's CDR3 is CASSLVRTTIYGYTF. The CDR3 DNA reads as TGTGCCAGCAGCTTAGTAAGGACAACGATCTATGGCTACACCTTC.

CDR3 bases: TGTGCCAGTAGCGTAACAATCTGGGGTGAAAAACTGTTTTTT. Translating it yields CASSVTIWGEKLFF. The genes are TRBV19 and TRBJ1-4; D unclear. CDR1 is LNHDA and CDR2 is SQIVND in the germline V gene (reference sequence). V dropped 6 bases and J dropped 7 bases, with 15 bases sitting between them. This CDR3 is 14 amino acids long. Supplemented by reference TRBV19 and TRBJ1-4, the full variable domain reads DGGITQSPKYLFRKEGQNVTLSCEQNLNHDAMYWYRQDPGQGLRLIYYSQIVNDFQKGDIAEGYSVSREKKESFPLTVTSAQKNPTAFYLCASSVTIWGEKLFFGSGTQLSVL.

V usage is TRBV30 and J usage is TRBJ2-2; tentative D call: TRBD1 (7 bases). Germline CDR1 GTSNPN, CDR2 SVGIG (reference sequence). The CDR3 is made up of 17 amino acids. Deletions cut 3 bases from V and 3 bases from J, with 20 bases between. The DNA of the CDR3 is TGTGCCTGGAGCCCCCGCCAGGGGGGAAGGTACACCGGGGAGCTGTTTTTT. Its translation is CAWSPRQGGRYTGELFF.

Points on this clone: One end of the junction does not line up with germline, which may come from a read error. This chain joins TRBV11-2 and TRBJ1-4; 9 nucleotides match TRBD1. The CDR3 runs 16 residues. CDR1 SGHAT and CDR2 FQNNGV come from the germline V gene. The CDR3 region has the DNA TGTGCCAGCCGCTTAGGTCGGGACAGGGACCTTGAAAAACTGTTTTTT. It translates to CASRLGRDRDLEKLFF.

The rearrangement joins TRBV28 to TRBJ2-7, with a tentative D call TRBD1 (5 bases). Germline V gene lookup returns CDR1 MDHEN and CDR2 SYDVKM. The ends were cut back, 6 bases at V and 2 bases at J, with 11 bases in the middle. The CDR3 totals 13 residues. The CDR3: CASSPTGTYEQYF. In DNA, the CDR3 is TGTGCCAGCAGCCCCACAGGTACCTACGAGCAGTACTTC.

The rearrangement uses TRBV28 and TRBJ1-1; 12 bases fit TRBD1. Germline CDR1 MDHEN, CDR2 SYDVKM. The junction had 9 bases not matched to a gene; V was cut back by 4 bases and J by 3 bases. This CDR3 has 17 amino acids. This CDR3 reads CASSSLGQGARDTEAFF. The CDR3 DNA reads TGTGCCAGCAGTTCCTTGGGACAGGGGGCGCGGGACACTGAAGCTTTCTTT.

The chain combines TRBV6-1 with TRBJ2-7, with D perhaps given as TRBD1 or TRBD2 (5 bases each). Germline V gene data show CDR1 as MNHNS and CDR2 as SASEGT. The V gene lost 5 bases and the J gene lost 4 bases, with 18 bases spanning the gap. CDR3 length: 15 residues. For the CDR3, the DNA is TGTGCCAGCAGTCCCCTGACGAGGGGTGGGTACGAGCAGTACTTC. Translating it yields CASSPLTRGGYEQYF.

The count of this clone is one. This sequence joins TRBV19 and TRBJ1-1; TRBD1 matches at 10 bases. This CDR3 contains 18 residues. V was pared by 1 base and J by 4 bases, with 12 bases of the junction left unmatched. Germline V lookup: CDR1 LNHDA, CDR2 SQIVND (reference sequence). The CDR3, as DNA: TGTGCCAGTAGTATAGTGGGATTCAACCGGGACAGGGGCACTGAAGCTTTCTTT. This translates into CASSIVGFNRDRGTEAFF.

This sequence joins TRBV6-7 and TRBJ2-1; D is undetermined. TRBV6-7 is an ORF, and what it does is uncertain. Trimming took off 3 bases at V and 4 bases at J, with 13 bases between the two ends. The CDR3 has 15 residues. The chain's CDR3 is CASSYVAPVYNEQFF. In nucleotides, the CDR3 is TGTGCCAGCAGTTATGTGGCTCCGGTTTACAATGAGCAGTTCTTC.

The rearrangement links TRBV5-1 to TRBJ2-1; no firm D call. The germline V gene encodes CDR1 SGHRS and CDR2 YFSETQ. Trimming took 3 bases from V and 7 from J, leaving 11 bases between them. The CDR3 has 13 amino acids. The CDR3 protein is CASSWADPNEQFF. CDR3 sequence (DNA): TGCGCCAGCAGCTGGGCAGACCCAAATGAGCAGTTCTTC.

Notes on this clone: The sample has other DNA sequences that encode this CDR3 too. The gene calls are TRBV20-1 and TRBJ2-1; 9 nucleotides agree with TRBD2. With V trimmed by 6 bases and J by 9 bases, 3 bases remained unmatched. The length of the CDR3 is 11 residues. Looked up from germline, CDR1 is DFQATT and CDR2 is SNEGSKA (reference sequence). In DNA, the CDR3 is TGCAGTGCGTTAGCGGGAGTTGAGCAGTTCTTC. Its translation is CSALAGVEQFF.

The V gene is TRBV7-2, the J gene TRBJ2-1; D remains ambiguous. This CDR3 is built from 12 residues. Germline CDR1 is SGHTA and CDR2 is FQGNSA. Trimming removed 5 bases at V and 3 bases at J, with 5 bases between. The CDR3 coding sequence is TGTGCCAGCAGCGACCTCTACAATGAGCAGTTCTTC. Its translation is CASSDLYNEQFF.

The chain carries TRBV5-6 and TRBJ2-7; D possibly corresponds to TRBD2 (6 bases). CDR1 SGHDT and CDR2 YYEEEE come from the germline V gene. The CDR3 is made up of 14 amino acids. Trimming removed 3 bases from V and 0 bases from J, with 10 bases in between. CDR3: CASSSGLSSYEQYF. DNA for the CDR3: TGTGCCAGCAGCTCGGGACTTAGCTCCTACGAGCAGTACTTC.

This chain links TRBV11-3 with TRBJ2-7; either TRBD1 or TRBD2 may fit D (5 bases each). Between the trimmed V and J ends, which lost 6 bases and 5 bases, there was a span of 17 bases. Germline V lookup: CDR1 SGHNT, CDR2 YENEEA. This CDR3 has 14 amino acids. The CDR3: CASSRLLRDDEQYF. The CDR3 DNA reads TGTGCCAGCAGTCGACTGCTCCGGGACGACGAGCAGTACTTC.